Listed here are 30 T cell receptor beta chains from one sample, sequenced in a study of regulatory T cells in long-lasting Graves disease. Time point here: newly diagnosed GD, antithyroid drugs for less than 3 months. Extracted PBMC RNA gave rise to the TCR library. Building of the TCR beta libraries involved iRepertoire HTBI primers and Arm-PCR of CDR3 regions. TCRdb re-called the multiplex PCR reads through MiXCR, storing one row per CDR3 protein. The sample comprises about 470,000 distinct CDR3 sequences, approximately 15% of which are singletons, and around 15% rests with the top ten. This sample was shared with a second study, whose subject was T cells in Graves' hyperthyroidism and ophthalmopathy.

Sample: peripheral blood mononuclear cells (PBMCs), taken at new diagnosis, from a patient treated with antithyroid drugs. The source is a woman under 40 with Graves disease.

The sample holds many counts of this clonotype. The rearrangement uses TRBV11-3 and TRBJ2-1, with D unclear. The CDR3 is 13 residues long. Germline assignment: CDR1 SGHNT and CDR2 YENEEA. V lost 5 bases and J 6 bases, leaving 11 bases between the germline ends. The CDR3 reads CASSPYGSNEQFF. The CDR3 nucleotides read TGTGCCAGCAGCCCCTACGGATCCAATGAGCAGTTCTTC.

This clonotype was observed a single time. The chain is built from TRBV20-1 and TRBJ1-1; D is ambiguous. V was pared by 3 bases and J by 1 base, with 21 bases between. The germline V gene encodes CDR1 DFQATT and CDR2 SNEGSKA (reference sequence). The CDR3 consists of 17 residues. CDR3 nucleotides: TGCAGTGCTAGGGCGGGCATCCAGCGAATGGGGAACACTGAAGCTTTCTTT. This sequence encodes CSARAGIQRMGNTEAFF.

The DNA for the CDR3 is TGTGCCACCAGCAGAGATCAGGGGGCCTACAATGAGCAGTTCTTC. As protein: CATSRDQGAYNEQFF. The chain joins TRBV15 to TRBJ2-1; TRBD1 aligns across 7 bases. This CDR3 spans 15 amino acids. CDR1 is LNHNV, CDR2 YYDKDF, per germline (reference sequence). With V trimmed by 0 bases and J by 2 bases, 1 base remained unmatched. Based on the CDR3 plus reference TRBV15 and TRBJ2-1, the full variable domain is DAMVIQNPRYQVTQFGKPVTLSCSQTLNHNVMYWYQQKSSQAPKLLFHYYDKDFNNEADTPDNFQSRRPNTSFCFLDIRSPGLGDTAMYLCATSRDQGAYNEQFFGPGTRLTVL.

Many counts were recorded for this clonotype. The chain has TRBV6-5 and TRBJ1-2; no reliable D call. Trimming took off 4 bases at V and 5 bases at J, with 17 bases between the two ends. Germline lookup yields CDR1 MNHEY and CDR2 SVGAGI. The CDR3 extends over 15 amino acids. CDR3 nucleotides: TGTGCCAGCAGTTCTCAAGGCAGGCAGATTTATGGCTACACCTTC. It is translated as CASSSQGRQIYGYTF.

This clonotype was counted ten times or more. J is TRBJ1-2 and V is TRBV3-1; D remains ambiguous. The CDR3 has 14 residues. V lost 1 base to trimming and J lost 4 bases, with 10 bases between them. In germline, CDR1 is LGHDT, CDR2 YNNKEL (reference sequence). The CDR3 coding sequence is TGTGCCAGCAGCCAAGGGGCCGGAGCCTATGGCTACACCTTC. As protein: CASSQGAGAYGYTF.

Ten or more counts support this clonotype. The V and J genes are TRBV7-9 and TRBJ2-7; 13 bases agree with TRBD2. Germline CDR1 and CDR2: SEHNR and FQNEAQ (reference sequence). The V gene end was trimmed by 5 bases and the J gene end by 6 bases; junction bases not matched to a gene: 7. The CDR3 is 15 amino acids. CDR3 DNA sequence: TGTGCCAGCAGCCCCGGACTAGCGGGAGCCGTCGAGCAGTACTTC. This encodes CASSPGLAGAVEQYF.

This clonotype was detected ten times or more. The rearrangement joins TRBV24-1 to TRBJ1-5; 7 bases agree with TRBD1. Germline CDR1 reads KGHDR; CDR2 reads SFDVKD. The CDR3 loop spans 16 amino acids. The ends lost 4 bases at V and 4 bases at J; junction bases unmatched: 9. CDR3 sequence reads: CATSDLTGSFNQPQHF. For the CDR3, the DNA is TGTGCCACCAGTGACCTGACAGGGTCCTTTAATCAGCCCCAGCATTTT.

In its sample, this clonotype was seen a few times. The gene calls are TRBV28 and TRBJ2-7; 8 bases are shared with TRBD2. CDR1 is MDHEN, CDR2 SYDVKM, per germline. V gave up 4 bases and J gave up 6 bases; unmatched junction bases: 5. The CDR3 extends over 13 amino acids. The DNA for the CDR3 is TGTGCCAGCAGTTGGGGACTAGGGCGCGAGCAGTACTTC. Translated: CASSWGLGREQYF.

This clonotype was seen a few times. This chain connects TRBV19 to TRBJ2-7; TRBD1 agrees at 7 bases. Germline V gives CDR1 LNHDA, CDR2 SQIVND (reference sequence). The CDR3 consists of 14 residues. J lost 3 bases, V lost 6 bases, and 8 bases had no gene match. The CDR3 sequence: CASSVQGIGYEQYF. CDR3 nucleotides: TGTGCCAGTAGCGTACAGGGGATCGGCTACGAGCAGTACTTC.

Only a few counts were recorded for this clonotype. The rearrangement joins TRBV7-3 to TRBJ2-1; D is undetermined. The CDR3 consists of 13 residues. Between the trimmed V and J ends, which lost 0 bases and 8 bases, there was a span of 8 bases. CDR1 and CDR2 (germline): SGHTA, FQGTGA. Here the CDR3 reads CASSLTSSYEQFF. In nucleotides, the CDR3 is TGTGCCAGCAGCTTAACGTCGAGCTATGAGCAGTTCTTC. Filled out from reference TRBV7-3 and TRBJ2-1, the complete variable domain reads GAGVSQTPSNKVTEKGKYVELRCDPISGHTALYWYRQSLGQGPEFLIYFQGTGAADDSGLPNDRFFAVRPEGSVSTLKIQRTERGDSAVYLCASSLTSSYEQFFGPGTRLTVL.

This chain uses TRBV19 with TRBJ1-1; perhaps TRBD1 as D (5 bases). The CDR3 runs to 14 residues. Germline V gene data show CDR1 as LNHDA and CDR2 as SQIVND (reference sequence). V lost 6 bases, J lost 5 bases, and 16 bases lay in between. The CDR3 DNA sequence: TGTGCCAGTAGATCCGGGACCTTCGGTACTGAAGCTTTCTTT. Translated: CASRSGTFGTEAFF.

This clonotype came up many times. The V call is TRBV25-1, the J call TRBJ2-3, with D hard to call. V lost 4 bases, J lost 6 bases, and 14 bases lay in between. The CDR3 has 14 residues. Germline lookup yields CDR1 MGHDK and CDR2 SYGVNS. The CDR3, as DNA: TGTGCCAGCAGTGGCTACACAATCTCGGATACGCAGTATTTT. Its protein product is CASSGYTISDTQYF.

In its sample, this clonotype was seen a few times. V gene TRBV7-6 combines with J gene TRBJ1-1; possibly TRBD1 for D (5 bases). Per germline, CDR1 SGHVS and CDR2 FNYEAQ. The V end lost 1 base, the J end lost 6 bases, and 12 bases lay between the germline ends. The CDR3 totals 14 residues. CDR3 amino acids: CASSLGAQGAEAFF. For the CDR3, the DNA is TGTGCCAGCAGCTTAGGTGCTCAGGGAGCTGAAGCTTTCTTT. Full variable domain (rest looked up from reference TRBV7-6 and TRBJ1-1): GAGVSQSPRYKVTKRGQDVALRCDPISGHVSLYWYRQALGQGPEFLTYFNYEAQQDKSGLPNDRFSAERPEGSISTLTIQRTEQRDSAMYRCASSLGAQGAEAFFGQGTRLTVV.

This clonotype was observed at least ten times. The J gene is TRBJ2-5, the V gene TRBV11-2; D not certain. V was pared by 3 bases and J by 5 bases, with 19 bases between. Per the germline V gene, CDR1 is SGHAT and CDR2 is FQNNGV. This CDR3 has 16 amino acids. CDR3 protein: CASSFGILDTLETQYF. CDR3 sequence (DNA): TGTGCCAGCAGCTTTGGGATCCTAGATACTTTGGAGACCCAGTACTTC.

This clonotype has at least ten counts. The chain carries TRBV2 and TRBJ1-1; no clear D. The CDR3 covers 12 residues. The V gene's germline CDR1 is SNHLY and CDR2 FYNNEI. Trimming left V 3 bases short and J 6 bases short, with 8 bases between. The CDR3: CASSEARPEAFF. The CDR3 bases are TGTGCCAGCAGTGAGGCCAGGCCTGAAGCTTTCTTT.

This clonotype has more than one count but fewer than ten. The rearrangement uses TRBV10-3 and TRBJ1-5, with TRBD1 as a possible D gene (5 bases). CDR1 and CDR2 from the germline V gene are ENHRY and SYGVKD. Trimming took 10 bases from V and 0 from J, leaving 19 bases between them. The CDR3 totals 16 residues. CDR3 coding DNA: TGTGCCACCTCGGGGGGAGAGGGGCATAGCAATCAGCCCCAGCATTTT. Its translation is CATSGGEGHSNQPQHF.

The sample holds many counts of this clonotype. The chain recombines TRBV30 with TRBJ2-1; 9 positions match TRBD2. The CDR3 consists of 13 residues. Trimming at V came to 1 base and at J to 10 bases, leaving 5 bases not matched to a gene. Germline V CDR1 and CDR2: GTSNPN, SVGIG (reference sequence). The CDR3 DNA reads TGTGCCTGGAGTGAGGTAGCGGGAGACGAGCAGTTCTTC. Its translation is CAWSEVAGDEQFF.

CDR3 nucleotide sequence: TGTGCCAGTAGTATCATACAGGGGCGAAGGCAGCCCCAGCATTTT. This gives the protein CASSIIQGRRQPQHF. V usage is TRBV19 and J usage is TRBJ1-5; 7 bases line up with TRBD1. CDR1 and CDR2 from the germline V gene are LNHDA and SQIVND (reference sequence). J lost 7 bases, V lost 3 bases, and 9 bases had no gene match. The CDR3 consists of 15 residues.

This clonotype came up a few times. The chain joins TRBV10-3 to TRBJ1-5; D is unclear. This CDR3 spans 13 amino acids. V dropped 5 bases and J dropped 2 bases, with 7 bases sitting between them. The germline V gene encodes CDR1 ENHRY and CDR2 SYGVKD. The CDR3, as DNA: TGTGCCATCAGTTTCCATGGCAATCAGCCCCAGCATTTT. Protein: CAISFHGNQPQHF.

This clonotype was detected ten times or more. The rearrangement uses TRBV12-3 or TRBV12-4 and TRBJ1-5; D may be TRBD1 (6 bases). The CDR3 consists of 14 residues. V lost 2 bases and J lost 7, with 12 bases in between. CDR3 in amino acids: CASSLRRQGQPQHF. CDR3 bases: TGTGCCAGCAGTTTACGGCGCCAGGGGCAGCCCCAGCATTTT.

The chain combines TRBV20-1 with TRBJ1-2, with D uncertain. Trimming took 0 bases from V and 7 from J, leaving 15 bases between them. CDR3 length: 14 amino acids. The germline gives CDR1 DFQATT, CDR2 SNEGSKA (reference sequence). CDR3 sequence (DNA): TGCAGTGCTAGAGATGTTGCAAAAGGATCTGGCTACACCTTC. Residues: CSARDVAKGSGYTF.

V gene TRBV19 combines with J gene TRBJ2-3, with D hard to call. The CDR3 consists of 12 residues. From germline, CDR1 is LNHDA and CDR2 SQIVND (reference sequence). V was clipped by 1 base and J by 6 bases, with 5 bases between them. This CDR3 is CASSIASDTQYF. The DNA of the CDR3 is TGTGCCAGTAGTATAGCCAGCGATACGCAGTATTTT.

This clonotype was found many times. DNA for the CDR3: TGTGCCAGCAGTCTACCGGGACAGGGGATCGCCGGGGAGCTGTTTTTT. Protein sequence: CASSLPGQGIAGELFF. The chain recombines TRBV28 with TRBJ2-2; 10 bases match TRBD1. J gave up 6 bases and V 5 bases, and 9 bases lay outside the gene matches. Germline CDR1 reads MDHEN; CDR2 reads SYDVKM. This CDR3 has 16 residues.

In regard to this clonotype: The germline gene is not matched at one end of the junction; a read error may be the cause. V usage is TRBV19 and J usage is TRBJ2-2, with 9 bases aligning to TRBD2. This CDR3 has 16 residues. The germline V gene has CDR1 LNHDA and CDR2 SQIVND (reference sequence). CDR3 sequence reads: CAGSILAGGDTGELFF. CDR3 coding DNA: TGTGCCGGTAGTATATTGGCGGGAGGGGACACCGGGGAGCTGTTTTTT.

This clonotype has at least ten counts. V usage is TRBV3-1 and J usage is TRBJ1-2; 7 bases agree with TRBD1. The CDR3 sequence is 17 residues long. The trim removed 4 bases at V and 0 bases at J, leaving 11 bases unmatched. Germline V gives CDR1 LGHDT, CDR2 YNNKEL (reference sequence). The CDR3 sequence: CASSPRDSLTPNYGYTF. The CDR3 region has the DNA TGTGCCAGCAGCCCCAGGGACAGTCTTACTCCTAACTATGGCTACACCTTC.

This chain connects TRBV3-1 to TRBJ2-2; D not certain. Trimming removed 0 bases at V and 6 bases at J, with 14 bases between. The CDR3 loop spans 16 amino acids. CDR1 LGHDT and CDR2 YNNKEL come from the germline V gene (reference sequence). The CDR3 DNA follows: TGTGCCAGCAGCCAAGATGCGGCGGTTGGGTCCGGGGAGCTGTTTTTT. As protein: CASSQDAAVGSGELFF.

In its sample, this clonotype was seen many times. The chain joins TRBV6-1 to TRBJ2-6; D uncertain. The length of the CDR3 is 12 residues. The germline CDR1 and CDR2 sequences are MNHNS and SASEGT. The V gene lost 8 bases and the J gene lost 4 bases, with 6 bases spanning the gap. CDR3: CASRSGANVLTF. The CDR3 DNA follows: TGTGCCAGCCGAAGCGGGGCCAACGTCCTGACTTTC.

This clonotype was seen at least ten times. The chain has TRBV20-1 and TRBJ2-7; TRBD2 aligns across 8 bases. V dropped 1 base and J dropped 5; count of bases not matched to a gene: 19. Germline V gives CDR1 DFQATT, CDR2 SNEGSKA (reference sequence). The CDR3 covers 18 residues. The DNA of the CDR3 is TGCAGTGCTAGAGGGTTAGGTCTAGCGGGTCGGCTTGACGACGAGCAGTACTTC. This gives the protein CSARGLGLAGRLDDEQYF.

Only a few counts were recorded for this clonotype. The J gene is TRBJ2-7, the V gene TRBV25-1; tentatively, D is TRBD1 (5 bases). Germline V gene lookup returns CDR1 MGHDK and CDR2 SYGVNS. The V end lost 3 bases, the J end lost 0 bases, and 9 bases lay between the germline ends. The CDR3 has 14 residues. The CDR3 DNA reads as TGTGCCAGCAGTGATGACAGCCTCTCCTACGAGCAGTACTTC. Protein product: CASSDDSLSYEQYF.

This clonotype was counted many times. The rearrangement uses TRBV5-4 and TRBJ2-1, with D tentatively TRBD1 or TRBD2 (5 bases each). CDR3 size: 14 residues. Trimming took 0 bases from V and 5 from J, leaving 9 bases between them. Germline CDR1 is SGHNT and CDR2 is YYREEE (reference sequence). CDR3 protein: CASSLGGPHNEQFF. The CDR3, as DNA: TGTGCCAGCAGCTTGGGGGGACCACACAATGAGCAGTTCTTC. Supplemented by reference TRBV5-4 and TRBJ2-1, the full variable domain reads ETGVTQSPTHLIKTRGQQVTLRCSSQSGHNTVSWYQQALGQGPQFIFQYYREEENGRGNFPPRFSGLQFPNYSSELNVNALELDDSALYLCASSLGGPHNEQFFGPGTRLTVL.